This record looks at one T cell receptor beta chain sequence and its context. Its antigen is still unknown. The CDR3 consists of 16 residues. Between the trimmed V and J ends, which lost 3 bases and 1 base, there was a span of 13 bases. From germline, CDR1 is KGHSH and CDR2 LQKENI. The study ran its PCR with 60 Vbeta and 13 Jbeta primers. Produced via immunoSEQ multiplex PCR; TCRdb's table is partial and in-frame only. This repertoire shows around 100,000 clones, over 60% found once; its top ten account for around 4.9%. The data were taken from a study of cytomegalovirus exposure and HLA in healthy donors. General study results and limits: Later analysis identified 16,951 TCR beta sequences associated with HLA alleles, using a false discovery rate threshold of 0.05. Listed as cytomegalovirus-associated were 150 or so TCR beta chains. The Asian-associated ancestry cluster reportedly had fewer N-insertions than the 666-donor mean in a later analysis.

The chain carries TRBV18 and TRBJ1-5, with D possibly being TRBD1 (5 bases). This TCR was sampled from a man between 25 and 39 years old in good health and CMV-seropositive. Sequenced: PBMCs. DNA for the CDR3: TGTGCCAGCTCACCGGGGGGTAAGGGAAGCAATCAGCCCCAGCATTTT. Residues: CASSPGGKGSNQPQHF.